Each of the 25 T cell receptor beta chains below was sequenced from the same sample in a study of shared clonotypes between healthy human individuals. The table came from immunoSEQ multiplex PCR; TCRdb's copy has only in-frame clones and leaves some out. Of some 1,100,000 clones listed, around 82% are singletons. Specimen: memory CD4+ T cells from PBMCs. Subset noted: CD45RA-negative fraction. Every receptor here comes from a man between 18 and 29 years old in good health. Some clones in this sample may be carry-over from other donors' samples.

The CDR3 nucleotides read TGTGCCAGCAGCCCTTTACACGGGGACACTGAAGCTTTCTTT. It translates to CASSPLHGDTEAFF. V is TRBV11-2 and J is TRBJ1-1; D gene uncertain. Germline V gene sequence: CDR1 SGHAT, CDR2 FQNNGV. V lost 5 bases, J lost 3 bases, and 13 bases lay in between. CDR3 length equals 14 residues.

The chain combines TRBV5-1 with TRBJ2-7, with TRBD2 matching 10 bases. After removal of 4 bases from V and 3 bases from J, the junction contained 13 bases not matched to a gene. Germline V gene lookup returns CDR1 SGHRS and CDR2 YFSETQ. The CDR3 is 17 residues long. The CDR3 DNA follows: TGCGCCAGCAGCGCTGGACGGACTAGCGGAAACTTCTACGAGCAGTACTTC. Its translation is CASSAGRTSGNFYEQYF.

This clone was seen only once. CDR3 in DNA: TGTGCCAGCAGTTTAGGGGGACTAGCGGGGAACTACAATGAGCAGTTCTTC. This codes for CASSLGGLAGNYNEQFF. The rearrangement uses TRBV28 and TRBJ2-1, with 13 bases fitting TRBD2. The CDR3 sequence is 17 residues long. After removal of 2 bases from V and 3 bases from J, the junction contained 4 bases not matched to a gene. Germline CDR1 is MDHEN and CDR2 is SYDVKM.

The gene calls are TRBV19 and TRBJ2-5; TRBD2 aligns across 14 bases. Germline V gene lookup returns CDR1 LNHDA and CDR2 SQIVND (reference sequence). V dropped 4 bases and J dropped 4; count of bases not matched to a gene: 5. CDR3 size: 16 residues. CDR3 amino acids: CASSRRTSGRRETQYF. In DNA form, the CDR3 reads TGTGCCAGTAGTAGAAGGACTAGCGGGAGGAGAGAGACCCAGTACTTC.

DNA for the CDR3: TGCAGCGTTGTGTCCGGGGGCTGGACAGATACGCAGTATTTT. Translated: CSVVSGGWTDTQYF. The rearrangement joins TRBV29-1 to TRBJ2-3; either TRBD1 or TRBD2 may fit D (6 bases each). V lost 4 bases, J lost 3 bases, and 14 bases lay in between. This CDR3 is 14 amino acids long. Germline V gives CDR1 SQVTM, CDR2 ANQGSEA.

The CDR3 bases are TGTGCCAGCAGTAAACTAGCGGGAGGGCTAGACGAGCAGTACTTC. It yields the protein CASSKLAGGLDEQYF. The rearrangement joins TRBV5-8 to TRBJ2-7; 13 bases are a match to TRBD2. This CDR3 is 15 amino acids long. The V and J ends lost 5 bases and 5 bases, in that order; junction bases with no gene match: 7. CDR1 is SGHTS, CDR2 YDEGEE, per germline.

This clone was detected once. The genes are TRBV4-1 and TRBJ2-7; weak D call: TRBD1 (5 bases). Per the germline V gene, CDR1 is MGHRA and CDR2 is YSYEKL. CDR3 length: 15 residues. The V end lost 0 bases, the J end lost 3 bases, and 12 bases lay between the germline ends. The CDR3 DNA is TGCGCCAGCAGCCAAGATTCGGGCAGGGTCTACGAGCAGTACTTC. Translated, it gives CASSQDSGRVYEQYF.

The chain is built from TRBV5-1 and TRBJ1-1; D may be TRBD1 (5 bases). CDR1 SGHRS and CDR2 YFSETQ come from the germline V gene. The V and J ends lost 7 bases and 0 bases respectively, with 10 bases between them. There are 13 residues in the CDR3. DNA for the CDR3: TGCGCCAGCGGAGGGGAGATGAACACTGAAGCTTTCTTT. Amino acids: CASGGEMNTEAFF.

This sequence joins TRBV30 and TRBJ1-4; the D is unclear. V was trimmed by 1 base and J by 9 bases, leaving 15 bases between them. Germline V gene lookup returns CDR1 GTSNPN and CDR2 SVGIG (reference sequence). CDR3 length equals 14 residues. This CDR3 reads CAWSDGSTQQKLFF. In DNA, the CDR3 is TGTGCCTGGAGTGACGGGTCTACACAACAAAAACTGTTTTTT.

This rearrangement joins TRBV6-5 to TRBJ1-2; 10 positions match TRBD1. V lost 7 bases, J lost 4 bases, and 3 bases stayed unmatched. Per germline, CDR1 MNHEY and CDR2 SVGAGI. CDR3 length: 13 residues. CDR3 loop: CASKDRGLYGYTF. The CDR3 DNA is TGTGCCAGCAAAGACAGGGGGCTCTATGGCTACACCTTC.

The genes are TRBV28 and TRBJ2-1; TRBD2 matches 7 bases. The CDR3 extends over 15 amino acids. CDR1 is MDHEN and CDR2 is SYDVKM in the germline V gene. The V gene end was trimmed by 7 bases and the J gene end by 11 bases; junction bases not matched to a gene: 17. The CDR3 sequence is CASNSGTTLLEKQFF. CDR3 bases: TGTGCCAGCAACTCCGGGACTACTCTACTCGAAAAGCAGTTCTTC.

This chain joins TRBV11-3 and TRBJ2-3, with D possibly TRBD2 on 6 matching bases. The CDR3 runs 17 residues. V lost 0 bases and J 4 bases, leaving 17 bases between the germline ends. The germline V gene has CDR1 SGHNT and CDR2 YENEEA. This chain's CDR3 is CASSLDRGPGAPDTQYF. For the CDR3, the DNA is TGTGCCAGCAGCTTAGATCGAGGACCGGGAGCCCCAGATACGCAGTATTTT.

CDR3: CASSLVIRGSDTEAFF. The DNA for the CDR3 is TGTGCCAGCAGCTTAGTCATCCGGGGGTCGGACACTGAAGCTTTCTTT. The gene calls are TRBV11-2 and TRBJ1-1; TRBD1 is a possible D gene (5 bases). In germline, CDR1 is SGHAT, CDR2 FQNNGV. V gave up 1 base and J gave up 3 bases, with 15 bases separating them. The CDR3 sequence is 16 residues long. Drawing the rest from reference TRBV11-2 and TRBJ1-1, the complete variable domain is EAGVAQSPRYKIIEKRQSVAFWCNPISGHATLYWYQQILGQGPKLLIQFQNNGVVDDSQLPKDRFSAERLKGVDSTLKIQPAKLEDSAVYLCASSLVIRGSDTEAFFGQGTRLTVV.

The CDR3 loop is CAVQGVENEQFF. The CDR3 bases are TGTGCCGTACAGGGGGTCGAGAATGAGCAGTTCTTC. This rearrangement joins TRBV10-3 to TRBJ2-1, with 8 bases that match TRBD1. Unmatched junction bases numbered 7, after V lost 11 bases and J lost 7 bases. CDR3 length: 12 residues. Germline CDR1 is ENHRY and CDR2 is SYGVKD.

The chain combines TRBV7-8 with TRBJ2-7; maybe TRBD2 (5 bases). The length of the CDR3 is 16 residues. The germline gives CDR1 SGHVS, CDR2 FQNEAQ. Trimming left V 2 bases short and J 3 bases short, with 17 bases between. DNA of the CDR3: TGTGCCAGCAGCTTACCCCCGGGCGGTGCGGGCTACGAGCAGTACTTC. It is translated as CASSLPPGGAGYEQYF.

The chain is built from TRBV5-6 and TRBJ2-3, with TRBD1 identical over 7 bases. After removal of 6 bases from V and 6 bases from J, the junction contained 22 bases not matched to a gene. This CDR3 has 18 residues. The germline V gene encodes CDR1 SGHDT and CDR2 YYEEEE. CDR3 amino acids: CASTQGVGRSLRQDTQYF. DNA of the CDR3: TGTGCCAGCACTCAGGGGGTCGGCAGAAGCTTACGCCAGGATACGCAGTATTTT.

This clone has only one observation. This sequence joins TRBV18 and TRBJ2-3, with D uncertain. Germline loops: CDR1 KGHSH, CDR2 LQKENI. Between the trimmed V and J ends, which lost 0 bases and 4 bases, there was a span of 8 bases. The CDR3 runs to 14 residues. CDR3 sequence: CASSPPSNADTQYF. The CDR3 DNA follows: TGTGCCAGCTCACCACCAAGTAACGCAGATACGCAGTATTTT.

This clone was found once. This sequence joins TRBV28 and TRBJ1-1; D is ambiguous. The V and J ends lost 5 bases and 1 base respectively, with 14 bases between them. CDR1 is MDHEN and CDR2 is SYDVKM in the germline V gene. The CDR3 runs to 15 residues. The CDR3 DNA follows: TGTGCCAGCAGTCCCCCACCAGTAGGGAACACTGAAGCTTTCTTT. Its protein product is CASSPPPVGNTEAFF. The full variable domain, its missing parts supplied by reference TRBV28 and TRBJ1-1, is DVKVTQSSRYLVKRTGEKVFLECVQDMDHENMFWYRQDPGLGLRLIYFSYDVKMKEKGDIPEGYSVSREKKERFSLILESASTNQTSMYLCASSPPPVGNTEAFFGQGTRLTVV.

This rearrangement joins TRBV27 to TRBJ2-3; 7 nucleotides match TRBD2. Germline CDR1 is MNHEY and CDR2 is SMNVEV (reference sequence). CDR3 length: 14 amino acids. V lost 6 bases and J lost 3; bases outside the gene matches: 6. DNA of the CDR3: TGTGCCAGCAGCCTGCGGGAGCCGACAGATACGCAGTATTTT. This gives the protein CASSLREPTDTQYF.

This clone was counted only a few times. The rearrangement joins TRBV4-1 to TRBJ2-7; D gene uncertain. CDR1 is MGHRA, CDR2 YSYEKL, per germline. Between the trimmed V and J ends, which lost 2 bases and 4 bases, there was a span of 15 bases. The CDR3 consists of 15 residues. The CDR3 coding sequence is TGCGCCAGCAGCCAAACTTCAGGCCAGCAGTACGAGCAGTACTTC. It yields the protein CASSQTSGQQYEQYF.

This chain uses TRBV19 with TRBJ2-5, with 12 nucleotides matching TRBD2. Germline trimming cut 1 base from V and 2 bases from J; bases unmatched to any gene: 8. Per germline, CDR1 LNHDA and CDR2 SQIVND (reference sequence). This CDR3 is built from 18 residues. CDR3 protein: CASSIGLAGGPGQETQYF. CDR3 nucleotides: TGTGCCAGTAGTATAGGTCTAGCGGGAGGGCCAGGGCAAGAGACCCAGTACTTC.

This chain uses TRBV29-1 with TRBJ1-1, with a tentative D call TRBD1 (5 bases). The CDR3 totals 12 residues. V was clipped by 5 bases and J by 5 bases, with 12 bases between them. The germline gives CDR1 SQVTM, CDR2 ANQGSEA. The CDR3, as DNA: TGCAGCGTTTCTAAGGGGAGGACTGAAGCTTTCTTT. This codes for CSVSKGRTEAFF.

The chain combines TRBV27 with TRBJ1-5; D might be TRBD1 (6 bases). Germline V lookup: CDR1 MNHEY, CDR2 SMNVEV (reference sequence). V lost 2 bases, J lost 1 base, and 15 bases lay in between. The CDR3 length is 17 residues. For the CDR3, the DNA is TGTGCCAGCAGTTTACTCAGGGGAGGAAGAAGCAATCAGCCCCAGCATTTT. It is translated as CASSLLRGGRSNQPQHF.

The chain employs TRBV28 and TRBJ1-1; D gene uncertain. Germline V gene data show CDR1 as MDHEN and CDR2 as SYDVKM. The V and J ends lost 6 bases and 4 bases respectively, with 6 bases between them. There are 11 residues in the CDR3. The CDR3 is CASSRSTEAFF. DNA of the CDR3: TGTGCCAGCAGCCGGAGCACTGAAGCTTTCTTT.

V usage is TRBV4-2 and J usage is TRBJ2-2; no clear D. V gave up 0 bases and J gave up 7 bases, with 6 bases separating them. This CDR3 is 13 amino acids long. CDR1 is LGHNA, CDR2 YNFKEQ, per germline. The CDR3 region is CASSQDSIGELFF. CDR3 sequence (DNA): TGTGCCAGCAGCCAAGATTCGATCGGGGAGCTGTTTTTT.